The 26 T cell receptor beta chains below were found in one sample sequenced in a study of naive and memory T cell subsets (dated by TCRdb to about 2017). Libraries were constructed by UMI-ligation and nested PCR. Sequencer: Illumina MiSeq. To cover both TRBC1 and TRBC2, the beta constant-region primer consisted of an equimolar mix of two oligonucleotides. The ligated cDNA went through four rounds of PCR with nested alpha and beta constant-region primers together with the SP2 primer. The public reads were run again by TCRdb, first through fastp at Q25 and then through MiXCR, and only productive beta chains were kept. Each CDR3 protein appears once, grouped with its most common genes and DNA. The sample table holds 15,000 to 20,000 distinct CDR3 sequences, of which roughly 10% were seen once. The ten largest clones take up roughly 23% of the sample. Input material: central memory CD8+ T cells from blood. Sample cell subset or site, as interpreted from the label and publication: central memory, CD45RA- CD27+. These receptors originate from a human donor in good health.

This clonotype was observed many times. The rearrangement joins TRBV12-3 or TRBV12-4 to TRBJ2-1; D is unresolved. Between the trimmed V and J ends, which lost 5 bases and 3 bases, there was a span of 14 bases. This CDR3 has 15 residues. This CDR3 is CASSPLKRVYNEQFF. DNA for the CDR3: TGTGCCAGCAGTCCTCTCAAAAGAGTCTACAATGAGCAGTTCTTC.

At least ten counts were recorded for this clonotype. The J gene is TRBJ1-1, the V gene TRBV7-9; a weak D match, TRBD1 (6 bases). This CDR3 has 18 residues. Looked up from germline, CDR1 is SEHNR and CDR2 is FQNEAQ (reference sequence). V was clipped by 3 bases and J by 0 bases, with 20 bases between them. The CDR3 DNA reads TGTGCCAGCAGCTTCTTTCGGGGGCAAGGAAGGATGAACACTGAAGCTTTCTTT. Translated, it gives CASSFFRGQGRMNTEAFF.

This clonotype was recorded at least ten times. The V call is TRBV12-3 or TRBV12-4, the J call TRBJ1-1, with D unresolved. V was trimmed by 5 bases and J by 4 bases, leaving 14 bases between them. This CDR3 is built from 14 residues. CDR3 nucleotide sequence: TGTGCCAGCAGTGCGGCTGGAGGCGGCACTGAAGCTTTCTTT. It codes for CASSAAGGGTEAFF.

The chain couples TRBV6-6 to TRBJ2-3; D possibly corresponds to TRBD2 (6 bases). V was pared by 2 bases and J by 6 bases, with 9 bases between. The germline V gene has CDR1 MNHNY and CDR2 SVGAGI (reference sequence). The CDR3 runs 13 residues. The CDR3 region is CASSYLRGDTQYF. CDR3 sequence (DNA): TGTGCCAGCAGTTACCTCCGGGGGGATACGCAGTATTTT.

This clonotype is judged medium-sized. The DNA for the CDR3 is TGTGCCAGCAGTCCCCCCGAGGGAGAGACCCAGTACTTC. It specifies CASSPPEGETQYF. The chain recombines TRBV12-3 or TRBV12-4 with TRBJ2-5; D might be TRBD2 (5 bases). V lost 5 bases and J lost 4, with 11 bases in between. CDR3 length: 13 amino acids.

This clonotype appeared many times. V usage is TRBV29-1 and J usage is TRBJ1-2; tentatively, D is TRBD1 (5 bases). The CDR3 contains 15 residues. V was cut by 3 bases and J by 4 bases, with 18 bases left in between. Per germline, CDR1 SQVTM and CDR2 ANQGSEA. CDR3 amino acids: CSVDGGVTASYGYTF. CDR3 in DNA: TGCAGCGTTGATGGTGGAGTGACAGCATCCTATGGCTACACCTTC. Looking up the rest from reference TRBV29-1 and TRBJ1-2 gives the full variable domain: SAVISQKPSRDICQRGTSLTIQCQVDSQVTMMFWYRQQPGQSLTLIATANQGSEATYESGFVIDKFPISRPNLTFSTLTVSNMSPEDSSIYLCSVDGGVTASYGYTFGSGTRLTVV.

This clonotype was counted at least ten times. V is TRBV7-9 and J is TRBJ1-1; D gene uncertain. The V and J ends lost 3 bases and 6 bases respectively, with 5 bases between them. Per germline, CDR1 SEHNR and CDR2 FQNEAQ (reference sequence). The CDR3 is made up of 11 amino acids. The CDR3 bases are TGTGCCAGCAGCTTCGGACCTGAAGCTTTCTTT. It is translated as CASSFGPEAFF.

This clonotype appeared many times. The chain couples TRBV19 to TRBJ2-6, with 7 bases that match TRBD1. The CDR3 runs to 16 residues. Looked up from germline, CDR1 is LNHDA and CDR2 is SQIVND (reference sequence). The V gene end was trimmed by 2 bases and the J gene end by 1 base; junction bases not matched to a gene: 2. The CDR3, as DNA: TGTGCCAGTAGTATACCACAGGGGTCTGGGGCCAACGTCCTGACTTTC. Its protein is CASSIPQGSGANVLTF. The entire variable domain, with the rest obtained from reference TRBV19 and TRBJ2-6, is as follows: DGGITQSPKYLFRKEGQNVTLSCEQNLNHDAMYWYRQDPGQGLRLIYYSQIVNDFQKGDIAEGYSVSREKKESFPLTVTSAQKNPTAFYLCASSIPQGSGANVLTFGAGSRLTVL.

The V call is TRBV5-1, the J call TRBJ2-1; D gene ambiguous. The CDR3 has 12 residues. Trimming left V 3 bases short and J 6 bases short, with 7 bases between. Germline V gene sequence: CDR1 SGHRS, CDR2 YFSETQ. Here the CDR3 reads CASSSLFNEQFF. The CDR3 nucleotides read TGCGCCAGCAGCTCCCTTTTCAATGAGCAGTTCTTC. The full variable domain, completed using reference TRBV5-1 and TRBJ2-1, is KAGVTQTPRYLIKTRGQQVTLSCSPISGHRSVSWYQQTPGQGLQFLFEYFSETQRNKGNFPGRFSGRQFSNSRSEMNVSTLELGDSALYLCASSSLFNEQFFGPGTRLTVL.

This clonotype came up many times. The V gene is TRBV27, the J gene TRBJ2-1; 7 bases agree with TRBD2. CDR3 length: 14 residues. The germline V gene encodes CDR1 MNHEY and CDR2 SMNVEV (reference sequence). The V and J ends lost 8 bases and 4 bases, in that order; junction bases with no gene match: 8. CDR3 nucleotides: TGTGCCAGCTCGTGGCGGGAGATGTACAATGAGCAGTTCTTC. It codes for CASSWREMYNEQFF.

This clonotype has at least ten counts. This chain joins TRBV6-4 and TRBJ2-3; 10 bases fit TRBD2. The CDR3 loop spans 15 amino acids. Germline trimming cut 5 bases from V and 1 base from J; bases unmatched to any gene: 3. Germline CDR1 MRHNA, CDR2 SNTAGT. The CDR3 reads CASSHLAGGTDTQYF. As DNA, the CDR3 is TGTGCCAGCAGTCATCTAGCGGGAGGCACAGATACGCAGTATTTT.

This clonotype has only a few counts. The chain is built from TRBV5-6 and TRBJ2-7; D may match TRBD1 or TRBD2 (6 bases each). Between the trimmed V and J ends, which lost 7 bases and 2 bases, there was a span of 22 bases. Germline-derived CDR1 and CDR2 are SGHDT and YYEEEE. The length of the CDR3 is 16 residues. CDR3 sequence: CASSPGPGAIAYEQYF. The CDR3 DNA sequence: TGTGCCAGCTCCCCCGGACCGGGGGCGATCGCCTACGAGCAGTACTTC.

This clonotype was seen only a few times. V and J are TRBV7-3 and TRBJ2-1; D might be TRBD1 (7 bases). The ends were cut back, 2 bases at V and 5 bases at J, with 13 bases in the middle. CDR3 size: 15 residues. The V gene's germline CDR1 is SGHTA and CDR2 FQGTGA. The CDR3 protein is CASSLGGGRDNEQFF. For the CDR3, the DNA is TGTGCCAGCAGCTTAGGAGGGGGCAGGGACAATGAGCAGTTCTTC.

The rearrangement joins TRBV6-2 or TRBV6-3 to TRBJ2-5; 10 bases line up with TRBD1. This CDR3 has 15 residues. Germline assignment: CDR1 MNHEY and CDR2 SVGEGT. The junction had 8 bases not matched to a gene; V was cut back by 6 bases and J by 4 bases. CDR3 amino acids: CASRPGTGDGETQYF. CDR3 sequence (DNA): TGTGCCAGCAGACCCGGGACAGGGGACGGAGAGACCCAGTACTTC.

This clonotype was seen only a few times. Being one base from a much bigger clone, this may be a read error. The chain recombines TRBV6-2 or TRBV6-3 with TRBJ1-5; tentatively, D is TRBD1 (6 bases). Germline V gene sequence: CDR1 MNHEY, CDR2 SVGEGT. Trimming stripped 0 bases from V and 2 bases from J, with 17 bases between. This CDR3 contains 18 residues. This CDR3 is CASSYSAGEGGGNQPQHF. The CDR3 DNA reads TGTGCCAGCAGTTACTCCGCAGGGGAAGGTGGTGGCAATCAGCCCCAGCATTTT.

The chain uses TRBV3-1 and TRBJ2-7; D is ambiguous. The CDR3 consists of 18 residues. The V end lost 1 base, the J end lost 6 bases, and 25 bases lay between the germline ends. Germline CDR1 reads LGHDT; CDR2 reads YNNKEL (reference sequence). The CDR3 sequence: CASSQVLSYRSILGEQYF. CDR3 bases: TGTGCCAGCAGCCAAGTGTTGTCCTACCGGTCAATTCTTGGCGAGCAGTACTTC.

CDR3 loop: CASVPGTGPNEQFF. In nucleotides, the CDR3 is TGTGCCAGCGTACCCGGGACAGGGCCCAATGAGCAGTTCTTC. The chain employs TRBV12-3 or TRBV12-4 and TRBJ2-1, with 9 bases that match TRBD1. This CDR3 spans 14 amino acids. Germline trimming cut 8 bases from V and 6 bases from J; bases unmatched to any gene: 8.

In its sample, this clonotype was seen many times. The J gene is TRBJ2-5, the V gene TRBV4-2, with TRBD2 matching 10 bases. The CDR3 runs 18 residues. The ends lost 0 bases at V and 0 bases at J; junction bases unmatched: 7. CDR1 and CDR2 from the germline V gene are LGHNA and YNFKEQ. CDR3 sequence (DNA): TGTGCCAGCAGCCAAGATTATCCGACTAGCGGGTACCAAGAGACCCAGTACTTC. This encodes CASSQDYPTSGYQETQYF.

At least ten counts were recorded for this clonotype. The rearrangement uses TRBV20-1 and TRBJ1-1; a weak D match, TRBD1 (5 bases). Germline-derived CDR1 and CDR2 are DFQATT and SNEGSKA (reference sequence). V was shortened by 6 bases and J by 3 bases, with 17 bases between the two germline ends. The CDR3 runs 14 residues. CDR3 amino acids: CSARDPGRHTEAFF. In DNA form, the CDR3 reads TGCAGTGCAAGGGACCCAGGGCGCCACACTGAAGCTTTCTTT.

The chain has TRBV11-2 and TRBJ1-1; perhaps TRBD1 as D (6 bases). This CDR3 has 16 amino acids. Germline CDR1 is SGHAT and CDR2 is FQNNGV. V was clipped by 3 bases and J by 0 bases, with 14 bases between them. The CDR3 here is CASSLDSPVMNTEAFF. The CDR3 DNA sequence: TGTGCCAGCAGCTTGGACAGCCCCGTTATGAACACTGAAGCTTTCTTT.

This clonotype was found many times. The genes are TRBV6-1 and TRBJ2-2; TRBD1 matches at 7 bases. Per germline, CDR1 MNHNS and CDR2 SASEGT. The CDR3 totals 15 residues. Unmatched junction bases numbered 6, after V lost 2 bases and J lost 6 bases. In nucleotides, the CDR3 is TGTGCCAGCAGTGAATCAACAGGGGTGGCCGGGGAGCTGTTTTTT. Translation: CASSESTGVAGELFF.

This clonotype was seen many times. V gene TRBV18 combines with J gene TRBJ1-1; D is unresolved. Trimming removed 3 bases from V and 2 bases from J, with 10 bases in between. This CDR3 comprises 14 residues. Looked up from germline, CDR1 is KGHSH and CDR2 is LQKENI. The CDR3 region is CASSPGAGNTEAFF. The CDR3 DNA sequence: TGTGCCAGCTCACCGGGCGCGGGTAACACTGAAGCTTTCTTT.

This clonotype appeared a few times. The chain uses TRBV6-2 or TRBV6-3 and TRBJ1-1; D remains unclear. Germline V gene data show CDR1 as MNHEY and CDR2 as SVGEGT. CDR3 length: 15 residues. Trimming removed 5 bases at V and 4 bases at J, with 17 bases between. CDR3 nucleotides: TGTGCCAGCAGTCTGGGGTCTCCCAGGTCCACTGAAGCTTTCTTT. It codes for CASSLGSPRSTEAFF.

This sequence joins TRBV19 and TRBJ1-3; D is unclear. Germline V gene data show CDR1 as LNHDA and CDR2 as SQIVND (reference sequence). V shed 6 bases and J shed 1 base, with 4 bases lying between them. The CDR3 sequence is 12 residues long. The CDR3 region is CASSRSGNTIYF. DNA for the CDR3: TGTGCCAGTAGCAGGTCTGGAAACACCATATATTTT. Supplemented by reference TRBV19 and TRBJ1-3, the full variable domain reads DGGITQSPKYLFRKEGQNVTLSCEQNLNHDAMYWYRQDPGQGLRLIYYSQIVNDFQKGDIAEGYSVSREKKESFPLTVTSAQKNPTAFYLCASSRSGNTIYFGEGSWLTVV.

This chain connects TRBV20-1 to TRBJ1-1, with D hard to call. CDR1 is DFQATT and CDR2 is SNEGSKA in the germline V gene (reference sequence). The CDR3 is 12 residues long. V lost 8 bases, J lost 7 bases, and 17 bases lay in between. This CDR3 reads CSLGERPNEAFF. The CDR3 DNA reads TGCAGTCTCGGCGAAAGACCCAATGAAGCTTTCTTT.

This clonotype was seen a few times. A much more abundant neighbour one base away suggests this may be a read error. The J gene is TRBJ2-3, the V gene TRBV6-4, with D possibly being TRBD1 (5 bases). V was shortened by 0 bases and J by 5 bases, with 6 bases between the two germline ends. This CDR3 has 13 residues. The germline CDR1 and CDR2 sequences are MRHNA and SNTAGT. The chain's CDR3 is CASSDSTEDTQYF. The CDR3 DNA sequence: TGTGCCAGCAGTGACTCGACAGAAGATACGCAGTATTTT.